This TCR beta chain was recovered during a study of blood T cells in healthy people across ages (dated by TCRdb to between 2014 and 2017). Study-wide context: In model experiments, roughly one uniquely barcoded TCR beta cDNA molecule per two T cells was captured by template switching. Age-related changes in TCR beta repertoire diversity were measured in the study by deep sequencing normalized with unique cDNA molecular identifiers. Donors of different ages were randomly distributed across sequencing lanes to avoid experimental bias. The donors were split into four age groups: young (average 16 years), middle-aged (more than 35), aged (over 55) and long-lived (under 90). For two donors (one aged 18 to 30 and one aged 80 or older), the study analyzed two additional independent replicas of 1 million unique cDNA reads from the same blood draw. Beyond this particular receptor, the publication reports: Conclusive comparison of naive and antigen-experienced compartments was prevented by the profiling of bulk unsorted PBMCs. Observed TCR beta diversity per million T cells fell roughly linearly with age, and a significant reduction was already apparent by age around 44. Observed TCR beta diversity correlated strongly with the percentage of naive T cells measured by flow cytometry. Because the CMV infection status of the donors was unknown, age-related changes in expanded clonotypes may potentially have been confounded. Estimates of total diversity based on one million sequenced T cells were regarded as lower bounds and as underestimates. Compared with the aged group, the long-lived group had more naive CD4+ T cells, fewer expanded clones and increased TCR diversity, a pattern suggesting age selection.

The method was 5' RACE. TCRdb names Illumina HiSeq 2500 as the instrument used. A second roughly 6 to 11 cycle PCR used a sample-barcoded 5' primer and a J-beta primer mix. A unique molecular identifier was introduced onto each TCR beta cDNA molecule by a template-switch 5' adaptor carrying 12 random nucleotides. Each sample yielded at least 2.5 million CDR3-containing paired-end reads. First-strand cDNA was synthesized from all RNA with the Mint cDNA synthesis kit, primed by a TRBC-specific oligonucleotide. After uracil-DNA glycosylase treatment, a first 18-cycle PCR used universal primers M1SS and BC2_uni_R on all cDNA. The source study handled its data this way. For normalization, 1 million high-quality reads, each with a distinct molecular identifier, were randomly selected from each sample. Reads with shared molecular identifiers were discarded instead of being binned into consensus sequences. MiTCR, set to a Q25 quality threshold and the strictest error-elimination algorithm, was used for CDR3 identification, clonotype clustering and error correction. Lower-bound total TCR beta diversity was estimated with a nonparametric unseen species model using Euler transformation. TCRdb's own reprocessing of the public reads used fastp at Q25 and MiXCR and kept productive beta chains. Records with the same CDR3 protein are collapsed into one entry carrying the most frequent genes and DNA. TCRdb's processing, not the authors' own work, is the source of the V and J calls. A total of over 600,000 distinct CDR3 sequences appear in this sample, 40% to 45% of them only once. Approximately 29% of the sample is taken by the ten largest.

The CDR3 runs 20 residues from the cysteine to the phenylalanine. The sequence is cut down to CDR3 DNA, 60 bases in frame from base 1. V is pruned by 1 base and J by 1 base, leaving 16 bases of the junction without a gene match. Taken from the germline V gene, the CDR1 and CDR2 loops are SGHTA and FQGNSA. Donors were around 37 systemically healthy Caucasian individuals from Russia aged 6 to 90 years. Each donor gave 8 to 10 milliliters of peripheral blood, drawn into EDTA-treated Vacutainer tubes. Ficoll-Paque density-gradient centrifugation was used to isolate PBMCs, with at least 7 million obtained per sample. Trizol reagent was used to extract total RNA from PBMCs, with at least 6 micrograms per sample. Naive CD45RAhigh/CD27high T cell percentages were measured by flow cytometry on a PBMC aliquot from every donor. Turning to this clonotype: The antigen it recognizes is unknown. No base qualities exist here, and no much larger clone lies one base off it.

Sequenced input: blood. The V and J genes are TRBV7-2 and TRBJ2-7, with 10 bases aligning to TRBD1. This sequence originates from an elderly man in good health. Here is the DNA: TGTGCCAGCAGCTTAGGGGGACAGGGGAGGGTCCGAGACTTATCCTACGAGCAGTACTTC. This gives the protein CASSLGGQGRVRDLSYEQYF.